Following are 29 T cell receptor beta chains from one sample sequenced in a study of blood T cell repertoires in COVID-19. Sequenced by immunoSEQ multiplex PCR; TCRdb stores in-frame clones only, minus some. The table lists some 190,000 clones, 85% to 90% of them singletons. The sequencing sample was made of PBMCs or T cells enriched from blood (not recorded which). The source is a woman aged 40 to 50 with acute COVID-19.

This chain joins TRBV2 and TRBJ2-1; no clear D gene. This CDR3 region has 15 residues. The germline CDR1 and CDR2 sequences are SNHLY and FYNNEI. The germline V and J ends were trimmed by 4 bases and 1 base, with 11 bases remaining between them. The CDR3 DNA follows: TGTGCCAGCAGTGTTGTCCGCGGATCCTACAATGAGCAGTTCTTC. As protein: CASSVVRGSYNEQFF.

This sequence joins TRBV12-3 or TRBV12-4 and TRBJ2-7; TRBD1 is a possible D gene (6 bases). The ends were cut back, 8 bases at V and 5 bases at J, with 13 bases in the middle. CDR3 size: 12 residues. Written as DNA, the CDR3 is TGTGCCAGCCGAACAGGGTCCCACGAGCAGTACTTC. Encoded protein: CASRTGSHEQYF.

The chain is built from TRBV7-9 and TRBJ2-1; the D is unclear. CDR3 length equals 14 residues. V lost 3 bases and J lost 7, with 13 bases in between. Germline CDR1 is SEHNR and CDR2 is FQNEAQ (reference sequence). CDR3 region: CASSFSSGSNEQFF. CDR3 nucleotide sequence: TGTGCCAGCAGCTTTAGTTCAGGTTCGAATGAGCAGTTCTTC.

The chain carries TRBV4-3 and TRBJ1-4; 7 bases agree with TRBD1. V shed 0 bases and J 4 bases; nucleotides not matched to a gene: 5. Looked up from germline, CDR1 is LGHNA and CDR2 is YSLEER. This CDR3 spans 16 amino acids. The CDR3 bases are TGCGCCAGCAGCCAAGATCAAGGGGGCGGTAATGAAAAACTGTTTTTT. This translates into CASSQDQGGGNEKLFF.

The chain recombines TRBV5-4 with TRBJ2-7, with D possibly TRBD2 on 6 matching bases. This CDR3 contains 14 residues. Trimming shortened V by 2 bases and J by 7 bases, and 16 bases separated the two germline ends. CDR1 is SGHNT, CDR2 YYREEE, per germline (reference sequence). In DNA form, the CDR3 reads TGTGCCAGCAGCTTTTCGGGAGCGGCTCAGGAGCAGTACTTC. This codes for CASSFSGAAQEQYF.

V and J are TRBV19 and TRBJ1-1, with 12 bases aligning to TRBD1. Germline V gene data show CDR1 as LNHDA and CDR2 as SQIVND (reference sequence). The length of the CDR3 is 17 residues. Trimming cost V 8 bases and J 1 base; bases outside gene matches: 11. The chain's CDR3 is CASLLRDRGLKNTEAFF. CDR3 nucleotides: TGTGCCAGTCTCCTCCGGGACAGGGGGCTTAAGAACACTGAAGCTTTCTTT. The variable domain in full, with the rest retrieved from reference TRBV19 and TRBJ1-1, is DGGITQSPKYLFRKEGQNVTLSCEQNLNHDAMYWYRQDPGQGLRLIYYSQIVNDFQKGDIAEGYSVSREKKESFPLTVTSAQKNPTAFYLCASLLRDRGLKNTEAFFGQGTRLTVV.

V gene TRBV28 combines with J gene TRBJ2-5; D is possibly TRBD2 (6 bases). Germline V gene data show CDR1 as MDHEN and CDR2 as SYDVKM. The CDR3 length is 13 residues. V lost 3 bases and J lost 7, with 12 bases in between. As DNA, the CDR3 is TGTGCCAGCAGTTTGCATGGGGGAGGGACCCAGTACTTC. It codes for CASSLHGGGTQYF. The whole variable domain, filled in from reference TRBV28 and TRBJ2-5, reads DVKVTQSSRYLVKRTGEKVFLECVQDMDHENMFWYRQDPGLGLRLIYFSYDVKMKEKGDIPEGYSVSREKKERFSLILESASTNQTSMYLCASSLHGGGTQYFGPGTRLLVL.

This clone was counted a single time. Written as DNA, the CDR3 is TGCGCCAGCAGCCGTACAGTGAACACTGAAGCTTTCTTT. This gives the protein CASSRTVNTEAFF. This chain connects TRBV4-1 to TRBJ1-1; no firm D call. The germline V gene encodes CDR1 MGHRA and CDR2 YSYEKL. Deletions cut 4 bases from V and 0 bases from J, with 6 bases between. The CDR3 is made up of 13 amino acids.

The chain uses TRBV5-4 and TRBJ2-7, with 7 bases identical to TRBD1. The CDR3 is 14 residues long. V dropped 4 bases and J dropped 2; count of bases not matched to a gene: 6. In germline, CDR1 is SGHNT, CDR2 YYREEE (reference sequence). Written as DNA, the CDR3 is TGTGCCAGCAGCAGGGACAGTACCCCCTACGAGCAGTACTTC. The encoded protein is CASSRDSTPYEQYF.

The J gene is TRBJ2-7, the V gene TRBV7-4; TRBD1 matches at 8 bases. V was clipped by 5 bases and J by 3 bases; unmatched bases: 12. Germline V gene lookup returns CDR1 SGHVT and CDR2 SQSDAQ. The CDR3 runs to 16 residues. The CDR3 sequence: CASSPPDRVPLYEQYF. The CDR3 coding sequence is TGTGCCAGCAGCCCCCCGGACAGGGTCCCGCTCTACGAGCAGTACTTC.

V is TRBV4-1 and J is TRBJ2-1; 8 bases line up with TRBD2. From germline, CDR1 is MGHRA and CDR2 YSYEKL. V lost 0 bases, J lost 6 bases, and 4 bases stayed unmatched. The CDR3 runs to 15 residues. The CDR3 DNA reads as TGCGCCAGCAGCCAAGAAGGGACTAGTGCCAATGAGCAGTTCTTC. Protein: CASSQEGTSANEQFF.

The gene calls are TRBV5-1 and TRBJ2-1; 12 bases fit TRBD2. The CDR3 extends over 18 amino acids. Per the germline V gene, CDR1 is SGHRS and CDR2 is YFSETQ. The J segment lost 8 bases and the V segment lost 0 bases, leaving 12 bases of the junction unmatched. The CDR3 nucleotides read TGCGCCAGCAGCTTGGGAACTAGCGGGGGGTCCCTTTTTTATGAGCAGTTCTTC. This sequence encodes CASSLGTSGGSLFYEQFF.

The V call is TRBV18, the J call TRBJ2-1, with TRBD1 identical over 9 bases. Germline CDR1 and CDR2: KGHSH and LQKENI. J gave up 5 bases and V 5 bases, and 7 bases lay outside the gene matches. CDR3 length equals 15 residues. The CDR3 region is CASSVRDRVNNEQFF. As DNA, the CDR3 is TGTGCCAGCTCAGTACGGGACAGGGTCAACAATGAGCAGTTCTTC.

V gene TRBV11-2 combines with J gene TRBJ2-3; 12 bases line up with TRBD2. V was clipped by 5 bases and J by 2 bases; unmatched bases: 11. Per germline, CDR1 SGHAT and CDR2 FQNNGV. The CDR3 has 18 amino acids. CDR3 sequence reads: CASSPLAGGLGVTDTQYF. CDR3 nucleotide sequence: TGTGCCAGCAGCCCTCTAGCGGGGGGGCTGGGGGTCACAGATACGCAGTATTTT.

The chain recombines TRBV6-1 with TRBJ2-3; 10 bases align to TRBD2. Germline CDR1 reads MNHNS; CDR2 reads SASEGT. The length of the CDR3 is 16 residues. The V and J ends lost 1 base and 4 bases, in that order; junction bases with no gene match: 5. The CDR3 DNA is TGTGCCAGCAGTGAAGGGAATCTAGCGGGAGCAGATACGCAGTATTTT. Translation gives CASSEGNLAGADTQYF.

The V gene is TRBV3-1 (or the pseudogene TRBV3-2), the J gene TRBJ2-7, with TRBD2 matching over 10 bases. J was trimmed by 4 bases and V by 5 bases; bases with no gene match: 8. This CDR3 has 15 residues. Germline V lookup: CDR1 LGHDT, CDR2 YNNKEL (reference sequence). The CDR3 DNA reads TGTGCCAGCAGCAGCCTTTCTAGCGGGAGTTACGAGCAGTACTTC. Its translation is CASSSLSSGSYEQYF.

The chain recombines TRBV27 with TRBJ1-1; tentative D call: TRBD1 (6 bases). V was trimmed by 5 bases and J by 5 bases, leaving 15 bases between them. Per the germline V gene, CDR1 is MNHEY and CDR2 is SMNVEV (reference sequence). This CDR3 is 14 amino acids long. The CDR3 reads CASSKDSVNTEAFF. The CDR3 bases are TGTGCCAGCAGTAAGGACAGCGTAAATACTGAAGCTTTCTTT.

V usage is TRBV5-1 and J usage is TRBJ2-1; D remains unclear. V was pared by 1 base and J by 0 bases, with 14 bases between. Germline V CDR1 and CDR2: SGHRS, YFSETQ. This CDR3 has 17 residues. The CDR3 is CASSLQAMSVSYNEQFF. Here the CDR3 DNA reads TGCGCCAGCAGCTTGCAAGCTATGAGTGTCTCCTACAATGAGCAGTTCTTC. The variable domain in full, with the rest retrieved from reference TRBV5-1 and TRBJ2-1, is KAGVTQTPRYLIKTRGQQVTLSCSPISGHRSVSWYQQTPGQGLQFLFEYFSETQRNKGNFPGRFSGRQFSNSRSEMNVSTLELGDSALYLCASSLQAMSVSYNEQFFGPGTRLTVL.

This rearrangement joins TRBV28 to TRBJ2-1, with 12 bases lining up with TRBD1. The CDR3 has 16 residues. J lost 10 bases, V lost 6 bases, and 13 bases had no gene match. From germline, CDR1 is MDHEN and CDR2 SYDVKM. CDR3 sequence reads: CASSLVPGQGAREQFF. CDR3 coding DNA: TGTGCCAGCAGCCTGGTGCCGGGACAGGGGGCACGGGAGCAGTTCTTC.

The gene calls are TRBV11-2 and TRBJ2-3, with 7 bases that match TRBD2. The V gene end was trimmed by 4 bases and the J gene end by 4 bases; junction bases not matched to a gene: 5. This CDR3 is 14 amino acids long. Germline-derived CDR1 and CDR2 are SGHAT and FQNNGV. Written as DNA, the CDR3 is TGTGCCAGCAGCTCGGGCGGGGGTTCAGATACGCAGTATTTT. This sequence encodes CASSSGGGSDTQYF.

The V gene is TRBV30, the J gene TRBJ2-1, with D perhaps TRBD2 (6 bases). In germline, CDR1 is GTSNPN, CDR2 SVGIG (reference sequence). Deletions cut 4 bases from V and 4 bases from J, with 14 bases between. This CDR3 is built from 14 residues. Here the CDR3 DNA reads TGTGCCTGGAATCGTCGCGGGATATACAATGAGCAGTTCTTC. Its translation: CAWNRRGIYNEQFF.

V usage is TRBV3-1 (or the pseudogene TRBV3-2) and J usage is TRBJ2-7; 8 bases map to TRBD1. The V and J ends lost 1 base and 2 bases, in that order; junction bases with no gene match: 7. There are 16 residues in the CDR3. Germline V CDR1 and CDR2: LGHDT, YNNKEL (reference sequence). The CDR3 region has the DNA TGTGCCAGCAGCCAAGGGACAGGGACCATAACCTACGAGCAGTACTTC. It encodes CASSQGTGTITYEQYF.

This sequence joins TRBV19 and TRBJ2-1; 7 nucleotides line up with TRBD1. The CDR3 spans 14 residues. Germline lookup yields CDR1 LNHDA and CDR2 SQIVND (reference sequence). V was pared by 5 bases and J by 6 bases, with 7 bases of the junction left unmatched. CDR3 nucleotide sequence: TGTGCCAGTAGTGAGACAGGGCGTTTCAATGAGCAGTTCTTC. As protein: CASSETGRFNEQFF.

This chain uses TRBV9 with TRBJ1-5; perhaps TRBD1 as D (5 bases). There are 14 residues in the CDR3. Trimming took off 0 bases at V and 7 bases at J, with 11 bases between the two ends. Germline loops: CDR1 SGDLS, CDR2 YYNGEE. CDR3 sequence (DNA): TGTGCCAGCAGCGTAGCGGGGGGAGGCCAGCCCCAGCATTTT. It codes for CASSVAGGGQPQHF.

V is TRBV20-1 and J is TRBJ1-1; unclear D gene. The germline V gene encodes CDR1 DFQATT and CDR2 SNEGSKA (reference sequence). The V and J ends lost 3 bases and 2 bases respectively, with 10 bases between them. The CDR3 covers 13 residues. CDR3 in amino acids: CSASQSLNTEAFF. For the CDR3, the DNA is TGCAGTGCTAGTCAGTCTTTAAACACTGAAGCTTTCTTT.

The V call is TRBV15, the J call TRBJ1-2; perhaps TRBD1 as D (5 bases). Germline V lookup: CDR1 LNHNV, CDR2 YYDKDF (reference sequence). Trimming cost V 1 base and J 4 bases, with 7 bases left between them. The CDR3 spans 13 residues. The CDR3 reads CATSRGGSYGYTF. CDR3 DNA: TGTGCCACCAGCAGAGGGGGCAGCTATGGCTACACCTTC.

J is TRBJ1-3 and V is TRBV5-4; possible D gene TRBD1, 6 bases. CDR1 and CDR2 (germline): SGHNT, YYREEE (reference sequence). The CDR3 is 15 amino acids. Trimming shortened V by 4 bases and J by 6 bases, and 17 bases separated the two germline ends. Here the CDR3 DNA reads TGTGCCAGCAGCACCTCAGCAGGGGCTTTAAACACCATATATTTT. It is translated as CASSTSAGALNTIYF.

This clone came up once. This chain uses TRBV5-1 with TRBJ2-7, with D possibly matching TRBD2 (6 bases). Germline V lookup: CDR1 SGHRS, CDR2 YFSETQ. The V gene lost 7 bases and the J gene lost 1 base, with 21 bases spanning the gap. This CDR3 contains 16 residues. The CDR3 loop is CASYPEKRVQSYEQYF. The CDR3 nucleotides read TGCGCCAGCTATCCTGAAAAGCGGGTACAGTCCTACGAGCAGTACTTC. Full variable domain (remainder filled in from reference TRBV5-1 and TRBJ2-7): KAGVTQTPRYLIKTRGQQVTLSCSPISGHRSVSWYQQTPGQGLQFLFEYFSETQRNKGNFPGRFSGRQFSNSRSEMNVSTLELGDSALYLCASYPEKRVQSYEQYFGPGTRLTVT.

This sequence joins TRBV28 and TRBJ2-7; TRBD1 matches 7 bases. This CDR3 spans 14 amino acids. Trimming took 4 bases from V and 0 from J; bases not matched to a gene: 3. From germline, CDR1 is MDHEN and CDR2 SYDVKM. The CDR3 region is CASSSAGGSYEQYF. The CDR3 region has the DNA TGTGCCAGCAGTTCCGCAGGGGGCTCCTACGAGCAGTACTTC.